This T cell receptor beta chain was sequenced during a study of T cell repertoires in ileal Crohn's disease (dated by TCRdb to between 2018 and 2021). Describing the broader study: Median disease duration was approximately 8 years, and about 40% of patients were identified as active smokers at the time of surgery. Every patient underwent surgery because of a complication, which was stricturing disease in around 60% of cases and penetrating disease in roughly 39%. Roughly half of the patients were given postoperative therapy, with around 20 on anti-TNF agents and 10 to 12 on thiopurines. Biopsies taken from the proximal margin of the surgical specimen made up the MI samples. For commercial TCRB immunosequencing, around 0.5 micrograms of biopsy DNA were submitted for each sample. The TCR repertoire was analysed in about 62 patients with Crohn's disease drawn from a prospective multicentre cohort. The study ran alongside a multicentre cohort designed to identify predictors of early endoscopic recurrence after ileocolonic resection. A Rutgeerts score higher than i0 was the definition used for endoscopic postoperative recurrence. A total of some 170 mucosal samples from some 50 patients were sequenced, collected from several sites on the surgical specimen as well as at postoperative endoscopy. Broad study findings and their caveats: Only a subgroup of patients, of unstated size, had their mucosal CD4 and CD8 T cells sorted and sequenced. A significantly higher proportion of clonal expansions was observed in active smokers at surgery than in non-smokers (25.9% vs 17.9%, p=0.02). Compared with CD4 T cells, sorted CD8 T cells contained more high-frequency clones, which suggests that the mucosal expansions were mostly CD8. Higher high-frequency clone percentages at surgery were associated with endoscopic recurrence; all patients with clonality above 26.8% (18/57) had recurrence.

Library method: the immunoSEQ multiplex PCR assay. Adaptive Biotechnology amplified CDR3 regions from genomic DNA with a two-step multiplex PCR that controlled for amplification bias. Primers covering every V and J gene segment were used in the first PCR, while barcodes and Illumina adapters were added in the second PCR. CDR3 libraries were sequenced on an Illumina instrument. The original pipeline was this. Analysis combined the vendor-provided pipelines with custom analysis of raw data in R/Bioconductor under R version 3.3.0. Clonality, ranging from 0 to 1, was calculated as the inverse of the normalised Shannon entropy of all productive clones. High-frequency clones were defined as the share of the repertoire taken up by the top 100 clones, keeping only clones that passed a 95% confidence test. Repertoire diversity was measured with the Simpson index, and overlap between samples was measured with the Morisita-Horn index. TCRdb holds this immuneACCESS table with in-frame rearrangements only. Some clones are missing; in checked studies, unresolved V genes explain under half, and the rest has no known cause. That table is the source of V, J and clone size, and D and trimming were worked out from the DNA. The table for this sample lists thousands of clones; over 65% of them were counted only once. Of the sample, less than 6.5% falls within the top ten clones.

From cysteine to phenylalanine, the CDR3 is 14 amino acids long. The read is trimmed to its CDR3 DNA, 42 bases read in frame from base 1. Trimming removed 10 bases from V and 0 bases from J, leaving 15 bases between the germline ends. Via the germline V gene, CDR1 is ENHRY and CDR2 SYGVKD. A remark on this clone: Its antigen target is currently unknown. Per-base qualities were not stored, and no clone one base away is much larger.

The meaning of the sample's time point label: proximal margin of the surgical specimen (macroscopically non-inflamed). To be eligible, patients had to be adults with ileal or ileocolonic Crohn's disease and an indication for ileocolonic resection. Whole ileal mucosal biopsies were kept frozen at -80 degrees C prior to DNA extraction. Genomic DNA was extracted from frozen whole biopsies using a TRizol-based method and was quantified with a NanoDrop 2000 spectrophotometer. The TCR originated in an adult with Crohn's disease. Sequenced material: ileal tissue. The chain uses TRBV10-3 and TRBJ1-1, with TRBD1 as a weak D call on 6 bases. This receptor carries the CDR3 CATVLGDMNTEAFF. Read as DNA, the sequence is TGTGCCACCGTTTTGGGGGACATGAACACTGAAGCTTTCTTT.